These T cell receptor beta chains were read from a single sample in a study of control samples from healthy donors and cancer patients. The assay was immunoSEQ multiplex PCR, and TCRdb's table has in-frame clones only and misses some. The sample consists of 120,000 or so clones, around 87% of them appearing once. Material for sequencing was blood. The origin of the receptors is a middle-aged man in good health. CDR3s include the opening cysteine and the closing phenylalanine or tryptophan. The D gene is left open where the match is weak. Size is stated for part of the rows, as once, few or many counts, or as a class when the clone is expanded.

>.|TRBJ2-7|TRBV9|TRBD2
TGTGCCAGCAGCGTTGATCCGGGACTAGCGGGTGAGCAGTACTTC
CASSVDPGLAGEQYF
>.|TRBJ2-3|TRBV3-1/TRBV3-2|TRBD1
TGTGCCAGCAGCCAAGCCGGACAGGGTCTCACAGATACGCAGTATTTT
CASSQAGQGLTDTQYF
>.|TRBJ1-6|TRBV19|.
TGTGCCAGTAGCCTCGGACAGTCACATTCACCCCTCCACTTT
CASSLGQSHSPLHF
>.|TRBJ1-4|TRBV5-1|TRBD1
TGCGCCAGCAGCTTGGCGGGGACAGGCCTTAATGAAAAACTGTTTTTT
CASSLAGTGLNEKLFF
>.|TRBJ2-5|TRBV3-1/TRBV3-2|.
TGTGCCAGCAGCCAGGGGGCATCTAACTTC
CASSQGASNF
>.|TRBJ1-3|TRBV2|TRBD1
TGTGCCAGCAGCGACCAGGGGGCTGGAAACACCATATATTTT
CASSDQGAGNTIYF
>once|TRBJ2-7|TRBV11-3|TRBD1
TGTGCCAGCAGCCAAGCAGGCGGGACAGGGTCCTACGAGCAGTACTTC
CASSQAGGTGSYEQYF
>.|TRBJ2-1|TRBV24-1|.
TGTGCCACCAGTGCTATTGGGGAGAGGTCCTACAATGAGCAGTTCTTC
CATSAIGERSYNEQFF
>.|TRBJ2-2|TRBV6-1|.
TGTGCCAGCAGTGACAGGAACAAGGGCCAAACCGGGGAGCTGTTTTTT
CASSDRNKGQTGELFF
>once|TRBJ2-2|TRBV18|TRBD2
TGTGCCAGCTCACCAAGCACCGGGACTAGCGGCACCGGGGAGCTGTTTTTT
CASSPSTGTSGTGELFF
>.|TRBJ2-7|TRBV10-2|.
TGCGCCAGCAGTGATGGGGGTCCCTACGAGCAGTACTTC
CASSDGGPYEQYF
>.|TRBJ1-2|TRBV9|TRBD1
TGTGCCAGCAGCGCTCCGCCGGGACAGGGTTCCTTCTATGGCTACACCTTC
CASSAPPGQGSFYGYTF
>.|TRBJ2-2|TRBV5-1|.
TGCGCCAGCAGGGATTGGAGCGGGGAGCTGTTTTTT
CASRDWSGELFF
>.|TRBJ2-7|TRBV19|.
TGTGCCAGTAGGCAATCTACCGGGACCGGGGACTACGAGCAGTACTTC
CASRQSTGTGDYEQYF
>.|TRBJ1-6|TRBV10-3|.
TGTGCCATCAGTGAGTCTGGGGCAGAGTATAATTCACCCCTCCACTTT
CAISESGAEYNSPLHF
>.|TRBJ1-4|TRBV6-7|.
TGTGCCAGCAGTTCACGAGCCGGGCATGAAAAACTGTTTTTT
CASSSRAGHEKLFF
>.|TRBJ2-1|TRBV5-1|TRBD1
TGCGCCAGCAGCTTACCGGGACAGGGATCCTACAATGAGCAGTTCTTC
CASSLPGQGSYNEQFF
>.|TRBJ2-2|TRBV7-2|.
TGTGCCACCCTACGATCGAACACCGGGGAGCTGTTTTTT
CATLRSNTGELFF
>.|TRBJ1-3|TRBV9|.
TGTGCCAGCAGCTCAGGAGGACACGGAGTTGGAAACACCATATATTTT
CASSSGGHGVGNTIYF
>.|TRBJ2-7|TRBV19|TRBD1
TGTGCCAGTAGGGTACGATCGACCGGGACAGGGTTTCAATCCTACGAGCAGTACTTC
CASRVRSTGTGFQSYEQYF
>.|TRBJ1-3|TRBV6-5|.
TGTGCCAGCAGTTACTCGGCTGGAAACACCATATATTTT
CASSYSAGNTIYF
>.|TRBJ2-3|TRBV7-8|.
TGTGCCAGCAGCCTCAGAACAGATACGCAGTATTTT
CASSLRTDTQYF
>.|TRBJ1-3|TRBV3-1/TRBV3-2|.
TGTGCCAGCAGCCAAGGTTTAGTAGGGGTTGGGAACACCATATATTTT
CASSQGLVGVGNTIYF
>.|TRBJ1-1|TRBV7-2|.
TGTGCCAGCCATAGAGGGGGGCTGGGGAACACTGAAGCTTTCTTT
CASHRGGLGNTEAFF
>.|TRBJ1-1|TRBV20-1|.
TGCAGTGCCCTGAGGAACACTGAAGCTTTCTTT
CSALRNTEAFF
>.|TRBJ1-2|TRBV11-3|.
TGTGCCAGCAGCTTATCTCCGTCCGCGGGCGGCTACACCTTC
CASSLSPSAGGYTF
>.|TRBJ2-2|TRBV7-9|.
TGTGCCAGCAGCTTAAATGTTAGGGGGACCGGGGAGCTGTTTTTT
CASSLNVRGTGELFF
>.|TRBJ1-2|TRBV5-8|TRBD1
TGTGCCAGCACCCCCTGGGGACAGCTGCCTGGCTACACCTTC
CASTPWGQLPGYTF
>.|TRBJ2-7|TRBV6-2/TRBV6-3|.
TGTGCCAGCAGTAAATCCGGGACAAACTCCTACGAGCAGTACTTC
CASSKSGTNSYEQYF
>few|TRBJ2-7|TRBV5-1|TRBD2
TGCGCCAGCAGCTTGGACGGGACTAGCAGGTACGAGCAGTACTTC
CASSLDGTSRYEQYF
>.|TRBJ1-1|TRBV25-1|TRBD1
TGTGCCAGCAGGGACAGGGGACTGAACACTGAAGCTTTCTTT
CASRDRGLNTEAFF
>.|TRBJ2-1|TRBV19|TRBD2
TGTGCCAGTAGGACTAGCGGGGGGGAGACTATTAATGAGCAGTTCTTC
CASRTSGGETINEQFF
>.|TRBJ1-2|TRBV7-2|TRBD1
TGTGCCAGCAGCTTAGGGGCAGGGGGGGGCACTGGCTACACCTTC
CASSLGAGGGTGYTF
>.|TRBJ1-5|TRBV6-1|.
TGTGCCAGCAGTGAAGCAGGGGCGGACGATGGCAATCAGCCCCAGCATTTT
CASSEAGADDGNQPQHF
>.|TRBJ1-6|TRBV6-5|TRBD1
TGTGCCAGCAGTTCACAGACAGGGTCCGATTCACCCCTCCACTTT
CASSSQTGSDSPLHF
>.|TRBJ2-2|TRBV9|TRBD2
TGTGCCAGCAGCGCCGGACTAGCGGGGATAACCGGGGAGCTGTTTTTT
CASSAGLAGITGELFF
>.|TRBJ2-2|TRBV3-1/TRBV3-2|.
TGTGCCAGCAGCCAAGCAGCGCGGGCGAACACCGGGGAGCTGTTTTTT
CASSQAARANTGELFF